This T cell receptor (beta chain) is drawn from a study of shared clonotypes between healthy human individuals. Whole-study results and caveats: Large depth notwithstanding, sorted-subset sequencing proved incomplete by rarefaction.

The CDR3 covers 15 residues. Trimming removed 1 base from V and 4 bases from J; junction bases left unmatched: 7. Germline V gene sequence: CDR1 GTSNPN, CDR2 SVGIG (reference sequence). Donors, healthy HIV-negative adults, lacked recent acute infections or vaccinations. CD4+ cells underwent separation, giving CD45RA+ naive and CD45RA-negative memory subsets. Assay: immunoSEQ multiplex PCR; the TCRdb copy retains only in-frame clones and omits some. The sample contains roughly 1 million clones, around 76% of which appear only once. In the case of this clone: Antigen specificity is unknown.

This clonotype was obtained from a man aged 18 to 35 in good health. The V and J genes are TRBV30 and TRBJ2-1; TRBD1 agrees at 7 bases. The sequenced sample consisted of memory CD4+ T cells sorted from blood. Subset reported: CD45RA-negative fraction. CDR3 sequence reads: CAWSGGVGQYNEQFF. Here the CDR3 DNA reads TGTGCCTGGAGTGGTGGAGTGGGACAGTACAATGAGCAGTTCTTC.